What follows are 9 T cell receptor beta chains derived from one specimen sequenced in a study of blood T cells in healthy people across ages. Primers used in a second PCR of roughly 7 to 12 cycles were a sample-barcoded 5' primer and a J-beta primer mix. TCRdb re-derived calls from the 5' RACE reads in MiXCR, one entry per CDR3 protein. The sample has 1,300,000 or so distinct CDR3 sequences, 45% to 70% seen once. Sequenced material: blood. These receptors were obtained from a man in his late teens or twenties in good health.

This clonotype was detected only a few times. In DNA form, the CDR3 reads TGCGCCAGCAGCCGCGAGAGGACAGGGGATTCCGAGCAGTACTTC. Translation: CASSRERTGDSEQYF. The chain is built from TRBV5-1 and TRBJ2-4, with 9 bases that match TRBD1. The closer fit of TRBJ2-7 to the DNA end suggests the J call may be wrong. Germline CDR1 SGHRS, CDR2 YFSETQ. This CDR3 comprises 15 residues.

In this sample, this clonotype turned up a few times. Here the CDR3 DNA reads TGTGCCAGCACCTCCGGGGGCCCTAGGGTCTCCAATGAGCAGTTCTTC. As protein: CASTSGGPRVSNEQFF. The chain employs TRBV7-2 and TRBJ2-1; D tentatively fits TRBD1 or TRBD2 (6 bases each). This CDR3 has 16 residues. CDR1 and CDR2 (germline): SGHTA, FQGNSA. Trimming shortened V by 7 bases and J by 6 bases, and 22 bases separated the two germline ends.

The chain joins TRBV2 to TRBJ2-5; the match to TRBD1 covers 7 bases. This CDR3 contains 13 residues. CDR1 is SNHLY and CDR2 is FYNNEI in the germline V gene. V lost 6 bases to trimming and J lost 5 bases; unmatched junction nucleotides: 6. CDR3 in DNA: TGTGCCAGCAGGACTACAGGGGTGGAGACCCAGTACTTC. Its translation: CASRTTGVETQYF. The variable domain in full, with the rest retrieved from reference TRBV2 and TRBJ2-5, is EPEVTQTPSHQVTQMGQEVILRCVPISNHLYFYWYRQILGQKVEFLVSFYNNEISEKSEIFDDQFSVERPDGSNFTLKIRSTKLEDSAMYFCASRTTGVETQYFGPGTRLLVL.

Concerning this clonotype: Compared with germline, one end of the junction differs, possibly owing to a read error. This CDR3 reads CASSFMGLADYNEQFF. The CDR3 region has the DNA TGTGCCAGCAGTTTTATGGGACTAGCGGACTACAATGAGCAGTTTTTC. V and J are TRBV12-3 or TRBV12-4 and TRBJ2-1; TRBD2 agrees at 11 bases. The CDR3 is 16 residues long.

V usage is TRBV20-1 and J usage is TRBJ2-3; D is possibly TRBD2 (5 bases). This CDR3 is built from 15 residues. V gave up 5 bases and J gave up 0 bases, with 15 bases separating them. Germline V gene data show CDR1 as DFQATT and CDR2 as SNEGSKA (reference sequence). In DNA, the CDR3 is TGCAGTGCTGGAGTGGGAACTAGAAGCACAGATACGCAGTATTTT. Translation: CSAGVGTRSTDTQYF.

The V gene is TRBV10-3, the J gene TRBJ2-1; 10 nucleotides align to TRBD2. Germline loops: CDR1 ENHRY, CDR2 SYGVKD. The CDR3 contains 15 residues. V trimming: 4 bases; J trimming: 2 bases; junction bases outside the gene matches: 2. CDR3 DNA: TGTGCCATCAGTGTCGGACTAGCGGCCTACAATGAGCAGTTCTTC. The encoded protein is CAISVGLAAYNEQFF.

The chain has TRBV12-3 or TRBV12-4 and TRBJ2-3, with 10 nucleotides matching TRBD2. The junction had 9 bases not matched to a gene; V was cut back by 7 bases and J by 5 bases. The CDR3 length is 15 residues. DNA for the CDR3: TGTGCCAGCAACCCAGCGGGGGGGCCCGGAGATACGCAGTATTTT. It codes for CASNPAGGPGDTQYF.

The chain carries TRBV25-1 and TRBJ2-2; 7 positions match TRBD1. CDR1 is MGHDK, CDR2 SYGVNS, per germline. V shed 6 bases and J 1 base; nucleotides not matched to a gene: 5. This CDR3 region has 15 residues. CDR3: CASSPRTGNTGELFF. The CDR3 nucleotides are TGTGCCAGCAGCCCGAGGACAGGGAACACCGGGGAGCTGTTTTTT.

Only one count was recorded for this clonotype. The chain employs TRBV7-9 and TRBJ1-1; 8 bases are a match to TRBD1. The CDR3 spans 15 residues. V shed 5 bases and J 1 base; nucleotides not matched to a gene: 6. CDR1 SEHNR and CDR2 FQNEAQ come from the germline V gene (reference sequence). The CDR3: CASSAATGENTEAFF. Written as DNA, the CDR3 is TGTGCCAGCAGCGCCGCGACAGGGGAGAACACTGAAGCTTTCTTT.